The 5 T cell receptor beta chains below were found in one sample sequenced in a study of cytomegalovirus exposure and HLA in healthy donors. With 60 Vbeta and 13 Jbeta primers, the PCR was carried out. Some clones are missing from TCRdb's copy, which holds only in-frame ones; the method was immunoSEQ multiplex PCR. The repertoire holds over 150,000 clones, about 80% seen once, with around a tenth in the top ten. Sequencing was done on a sample of PBMCs. All receptors come from a man aged 18 to 30 in good health and CMV-seropositive.

The CDR3 protein is CAWSAAYNEQFF. The CDR3 bases are TGTGCCTGGAGTGCGGCCTACAATGAGCAGTTCTTC. The V call is TRBV30, the J call TRBJ2-1; D gene ambiguous. The CDR3 runs to 12 residues. Germline CDR1 reads GTSNPN; CDR2 reads SVGIG (reference sequence). V shed 1 base and J shed 2 bases, with 3 bases lying between them.

The chain is built from TRBV4-1 and TRBJ1-1; a possible D gene is TRBD1 (5 bases). The germline gives CDR1 MGHRA, CDR2 YSYEKL. The V gene lost 0 bases and the J gene lost 4 bases, with 9 bases spanning the gap. This CDR3 has 14 amino acids. The CDR3 DNA is TGCGCCAGCAGCCAAGAAGGCAGGGCCACTGAAGCTTTCTTT. Its protein product is CASSQEGRATEAFF.

The V gene is TRBV27, the J gene TRBJ1-1; D is unclear. From germline, CDR1 is MNHEY and CDR2 SMNVEV (reference sequence). The length of the CDR3 is 13 residues. V was shortened by 4 bases and J by 5 bases, with 11 bases between the two germline ends. CDR3 in amino acids: CASSSGLWTEAFF. CDR3 nucleotide sequence: TGTGCCAGCAGTTCGGGTCTGTGGACTGAAGCTTTCTTT.

This chain joins TRBV19 and TRBJ2-3, with 7 bases fitting TRBD1. The CDR3 totals 17 residues. Germline lookup yields CDR1 LNHDA and CDR2 SQIVND (reference sequence). V dropped 7 bases and J dropped 4; count of bases not matched to a gene: 17. CDR3: CASTPGSGGLRADTQYF. CDR3 DNA sequence: TGTGCCAGTACCCCCGGCTCAGGGGGTCTTCGGGCAGATACGCAGTATTTT.

V is TRBV20-1 and J is TRBJ2-7, with 7 bases aligning to TRBD2. V gave up 4 bases and J gave up 12 bases; unmatched junction bases: 9. Germline loops: CDR1 DFQATT, CDR2 SNEGSKA (reference sequence). The CDR3 consists of 11 residues. CDR3 protein: CSATSGGGLYF. The CDR3 DNA follows: TGCAGTGCTACTAGCGGTGGGGGTCTGTACTTC.